This T cell receptor beta chain was captured by sequencing in a study of T cell repertoires in cytomegalovirus infection. Background on the study: Recently identified HLA-C-restricted CMV epitopes were among the peptides used.

TCRdb recomputed calls from the reads with MiXCR, one row per CDR3 protein. The table has about 570,000 distinct CDR3 sequences, 40% seen once; the top ten hold more than 40%. This clonotype was detected many times. Its antigen remains unidentified. V shed 1 base and J shed 1 base, with 11 bases lying between them. The CDR3 is made up of 15 amino acids. The V gene's germline CDR1 is SGHTA and CDR2 FQGNSA. The source was cultured PBMCs, collected from culture after CMV antigen stimulation. The TCR sequence derives from a human donor in good health (CMV status not recorded). Some clones in this sample may be carry-over from other donors' samples. The chain recombines TRBV7-2 with TRBJ2-7; no definite D call. The CDR3 DNA sequence: TGTGCCAGCAGCTTAGTATTAGGGTATTCCTACGAGCAGTACTTC. Translated, it gives CASSLVLGYSYEQYF.